This is a list of T cell receptor beta chains from one sample in a study of T cell responses to AZD1222 COVID-19 vaccine. The repertoire was sequenced with immunoSEQ multiplex PCR; TCRdb's copy has only in-frame clones and lacks some. In the table there are approximately 150,000 clones, approximately 91% of which are singletons. The specimen was peripheral blood, collected 28 days after the second AZD1222 dose. These TCRs come from an adult who received the AZD1222 COVID-19 vaccine. Each CDR3 is given without its conserved first and last residue. The order of the fields is V gene, CDR3 protein.

v_call: TRBV7-8
cdr3_aa: ASSLGLTYTEAF

v_call: TRBV19
cdr3_aa: ASTLTGRLGVNTEAF

v_call: TRBV6-5
cdr3_aa: ASSLLGQTNEKLF

v_call: TRBV10-1
cdr3_aa: ASSEAPKARIYGYT

v_call: TRBV6-6
cdr3_aa: ASRSGDRQPQH

v_call: TRBV5-1
cdr3_aa: ASSLASKNYGYT

v_call: TRBV6-6
cdr3_aa: ASSTKPLYGYT

v_call: TRBV6-5
cdr3_aa: ASSLTRDGYYEQY

v_call: TRBV2
cdr3_aa: ASSEAPTLDTEAF

v_call: TRBV20-1
cdr3_aa: SASRSSGFQSEQY

v_call: TRBV7-9
cdr3_aa: ASSRDSSNQPQH

v_call: TRBV7-2
cdr3_aa: ASSLLQGTYNEQF

v_call: TRBV7-3
cdr3_aa: ASSQGSVNSPLH

v_call: TRBV4-1
cdr3_aa: ASSQEGWSGLAETQY

v_call: TRBV9
cdr3_aa: ASSVGSSEGNTIY

v_call: TRBV7-9
cdr3_aa: ASSSYRDSEAF

v_call: TRBV11-3
cdr3_aa: ASSSGSGGPLH

v_call: TRBV4-1
cdr3_aa: ASSQITGSYVLT

v_call: TRBV18
cdr3_aa: ASSTGVNTEAF

v_call: TRBV7-9
cdr3_aa: ASSATSGRSYGYT

v_call: TRBV18
cdr3_aa: ASSPQNSGYEQF

v_call: TRBV5-1
cdr3_aa: ASSLEGGEQY

v_call: TRBV19
cdr3_aa: ASTRREGRNQPQH

v_call: TRBV4-2
cdr3_aa: ASSQTRLEAF

v_call: TRBV10-1
cdr3_aa: ASSASSGRTNTDTQY

v_call: TRBV5-1
cdr3_aa: ASKPGTGGTGELF

v_call: TRBV5-6
cdr3_aa: ASSLGSMTERGHYNEQF

v_call: TRBV9
cdr3_aa: ASSAPTGVNSPLH

v_call: TRBV21-1
cdr3_aa: ASSRDRNTEAF

v_call: TRBV25-1
cdr3_aa: ASSDLNSPLH

v_call: TRBV13
cdr3_aa: ASSHQHEQF

v_call: TRBV5-4
cdr3_aa: ASSSEEFYEQY

v_call: TRBV21-1
cdr3_aa: ASSKVKGGRKKTQY

v_call: TRBV19
cdr3_aa: ASSIPREAF

v_call: TRBV5-8
cdr3_aa: ASSLVSGRGYGYT

v_call: TRBV2
cdr3_aa: ASSVGGEQF

v_call: TRBV7-9
cdr3_aa: ASSPAVGGADGYT

v_call: TRBV30
cdr3_aa: AWSVGWDQPQH

v_call: TRBV28
cdr3_aa: ASSRGPSRQGYNSPLH

v_call: TRBV30
cdr3_aa: AWTGTTYGGYT

v_call: TRBV7-9
cdr3_aa: ASRPRVGATGNTIY

v_call: TRBV4-2
cdr3_aa: ASSQEGNSYEQY

v_call: TRBV3-1/TRBV3-2
cdr3_aa: ASSRMGLAGETQY

v_call: TRBV7-9
cdr3_aa: ASRLRSGDNSPLH

v_call: TRBV9
cdr3_aa: ASSVATGFGDEQY

v_call: TRBV27
cdr3_aa: ASSLSAAENEKLF

v_call: TRBV5-1
cdr3_aa: ASTPGTGGTGELF